The 21 T cell receptor beta chains below all came from one sample that was sequenced in a study of T cells in Graves' hyperthyroidism and ophthalmopathy. Template material for amplifying TCR beta CDR3 regions consisted of RNA transcripts. RT-PCR in the first round (using the HTBI primer set) targeted the TCR CDR3. Each CDR3 protein gets one entry after TCRdb re-called the multiplex PCR reads with MiXCR. The sample contains under 750,000 distinct CDR3 sequences, about 17% of which appear only once. Material: blood. These receptors were obtained from a woman in her fifties or sixties with Graves' hyperthyroidism that later progressed to Graves' ophthalmopathy.

This clonotype came up many times. The J gene is TRBJ1-2, the V gene TRBV10-1; TRBD1 matches 8 bases. The CDR3 loop spans 15 amino acids. V shed 2 bases and J 8 bases; nucleotides not matched to a gene: 10. The germline CDR1 and CDR2 sequences are WNHNN and SYGVQD (reference sequence). CDR3 nucleotides: TGCGCCAGCAGTGAGGACAGGGGCGGATCAGGAGGCTACACCTTC. Translation: CASSEDRGGSGGYTF.

Many counts were recorded for this clonotype. The chain joins TRBV7-8 to TRBJ1-1; TRBD1 might be the D (5 bases). Per germline, CDR1 SGHVS and CDR2 FQNEAQ. The CDR3 runs 15 residues. V shed 5 bases and J shed 4 bases, with 17 bases lying between them. The CDR3 here is CASSLVRGSGTEAFF. CDR3 DNA: TGTGCCAGCAGCCTGGTAAGGGGATCGGGCACTGAAGCTTTCTTT.

This clonotype has only a few counts. The junction departs from germline at one end; a sequencing error may be responsible. J is TRBJ2-2 and V is TRBV5-1; D perhaps matches TRBD2 (6 bases). The CDR3 length is 14 residues. From germline, CDR1 is SGHRS and CDR2 YFSETQ. The CDR3, as DNA: TGTGCCAGCATGGCGGGGCAGAACACCGGGGAGCTGTTTTTT. This encodes CASMAGQNTGELFF.

This clonotype was picked up many times. V gene TRBV11-2 combines with J gene TRBJ2-5; 11 bases are a match to TRBD2. This CDR3 region has 16 residues. Looked up from germline, CDR1 is SGHAT and CDR2 is FQNNGV. V lost 4 bases and J lost 5; bases outside the gene matches: 9. The CDR3 DNA reads TGTGCCAGCAGCTCTCCCCTAGCGGGGGGCGGGGAGACCCAGTACTTC. It yields the protein CASSSPLAGGGETQYF.

This clonotype showed up many times. This chain links TRBV5-1 with TRBJ1-4; 10 nucleotides align to TRBD1. V gave up 3 bases and J gave up 8 bases; unmatched junction bases: 4. Germline loops: CDR1 SGHRS, CDR2 YFSETQ. The length of the CDR3 is 14 residues. The CDR3 bases are TGCGCCAGCAGCTGGGGACAGGGGAGAGAAAAACTGTTTTTT. Its protein is CASSWGQGREKLFF.

This clonotype was counted between two and nine times. V and J are TRBV19 and TRBJ1-6; a weak D match, TRBD1 (5 bases). Looked up from germline, CDR1 is LNHDA and CDR2 is SQIVND (reference sequence). V was trimmed by 6 bases and J by 0 bases, leaving 9 bases between them. This CDR3 is built from 15 residues. The CDR3 nucleotides are TGTGCCAGTAGAAGGGACGGCTCCTATAATTCACCCCTCCACTTT. It codes for CASRRDGSYNSPLHF.

This clonotype was counted only a few times. The V gene is TRBV15, the J gene TRBJ2-3; D may be TRBD1 (6 bases). This CDR3 contains 15 residues. With 4 bases removed from V and 0 bases from J, the gap between germline ends came to 11 bases. Germline lookup yields CDR1 LNHNV and CDR2 YYDKDF (reference sequence). The CDR3 bases are TGTGCCACCAGCACAGGACAGTCTAGCACAGATACGCAGTATTTT. This translates into CATSTGQSSTDTQYF.

This rearrangement joins TRBV12-3 or TRBV12-4 to TRBJ1-2, with D tentatively TRBD1 (5 bases). V lost 4 bases and J 4 bases, leaving 13 bases between the germline ends. The CDR3 totals 14 residues. CDR3 sequence (DNA): TGTGCCAGCAGTTCGGGACCGAGTACCTATGGCTACACCTTC. Amino acid sequence: CASSSGPSTYGYTF.

The chain combines TRBV29-1 with TRBJ1-2; D gene ambiguous. The ends were cut back, 0 bases at V and 8 bases at J, with 13 bases in the middle. The germline CDR1 and CDR2 sequences are SQVTM and ANQGSEA. There are 13 residues in the CDR3. The CDR3 reads CSVEDLRSVGYTF. The CDR3 nucleotides read TGCAGCGTTGAAGATCTAAGATCAGTCGGCTACACCTTC.

The J gene is TRBJ1-1, the V gene TRBV2, with TRBD1 identical over 8 bases. Per the germline V gene, CDR1 is SNHLY and CDR2 is FYNNEI. This CDR3 spans 17 amino acids. With 6 bases clipped from V and 4 bases from J, the junction kept 16 bases outside the gene matches. In DNA form, the CDR3 reads TGTGCCAGCAGCGTCGGACAGGGAAGGTATCAGGGCACTGAAGCTTTCTTT. Encoded protein: CASSVGQGRYQGTEAFF.

This rearrangement joins TRBV9 to TRBJ1-4, with D maybe TRBD1 (6 bases). The CDR3 runs 14 residues. The germline V and J ends were trimmed by 3 bases and 2 bases, with 8 bases remaining between them. Germline V gene data show CDR1 as SGDLS and CDR2 as YYNGEE. DNA of the CDR3: TGTGCCAGCAGCGCCCAGGGGACTAATGAAAAACTGTTTTTT. Translating it yields CASSAQGTNEKLFF.

The CDR3 DNA is TGCAGCGTTGAAGGAGTATCCTCCTACGAGCAGTACTTC. Translated: CSVEGVSSYEQYF. This chain joins TRBV29-1 and TRBJ2-7; D unclear. The germline CDR1 and CDR2 sequences are SQVTM and ANQGSEA. V lost 1 base to trimming and J lost 0 bases, with 7 bases between them. This CDR3 spans 13 amino acids.

This clonotype was observed at least ten times. J is TRBJ1-6 and V is TRBV5-1, with D perhaps TRBD1 (6 bases). The V gene lost 2 bases and the J gene lost 2 bases, with 14 bases spanning the gap. CDR3 size: 17 residues. Germline CDR1 reads SGHRS; CDR2 reads YFSETQ. CDR3 nucleotide sequence: TGCGCCAGCAGCTTTCTTCCACAGGGTGCCTATAATTCACCCCTCCACTTT. Amino acids: CASSFLPQGAYNSPLHF.

This clonotype has more than one count but fewer than ten. The chain combines TRBV24-1 with TRBJ1-5; D might be TRBD1 (5 bases). The V gene's germline CDR1 is KGHDR and CDR2 SFDVKD. With 4 bases removed from V and 3 bases from J, the gap between germline ends came to 9 bases. The CDR3 sequence is 14 residues long. The CDR3 region is CATSDQGDNQPQHF. CDR3 nucleotide sequence: TGTGCCACCAGTGACCAGGGTGACAATCAGCCCCAGCATTTT.

This clonotype was observed many times. The V and J genes are TRBV27 and TRBJ1-1; D unclear. CDR3 size: 14 residues. V gave up 4 bases and J gave up 4 bases, with 13 bases separating them. Per germline, CDR1 MNHEY and CDR2 SMNVEV (reference sequence). CDR3 sequence (DNA): TGTGCCAGCAGTTCTAGGGTGGCGAGCACTGAAGCTTTCTTT. Its protein product is CASSSRVASTEAFF.

The genes are TRBV6-2 or TRBV6-3 and TRBJ1-2, with D perhaps TRBD1 (5 bases). V was clipped by 10 bases and J by 4 bases, with 22 bases between them. The CDR3 spans 15 residues. In germline, CDR1 is MNHEY, CDR2 SVGEGT. This CDR3 is CATRLKRDDFYGYTF. The CDR3, as DNA: TGTGCCACCCGTCTAAAAAGGGACGATTTCTATGGCTACACCTTC.

The V gene is TRBV29-1, the J gene TRBJ2-3; tentative D call: TRBD2 (6 bases). The V gene's germline CDR1 is SQVTM and CDR2 ANQGSEA. The length of the CDR3 is 14 residues. The germline V and J ends were trimmed by 4 bases and 7 bases, with 18 bases remaining between them. The CDR3 loop is CSVADFGTLHTQYF. CDR3 DNA: TGCAGCGTTGCCGACTTCGGGACTCTACATACGCAGTATTTT.

This clonotype has just a few counts. The gene calls are TRBV29-1 and TRBJ2-7, with D possibly being TRBD2 (5 bases). Germline loops: CDR1 SQVTM, CDR2 ANQGSEA. Between the trimmed V and J ends, which lost 5 bases and 4 bases, there was a span of 12 bases. CDR3 length: 12 residues. CDR3 DNA: TGCAGCGTTAAAAGCGGCGGGTACGAGCAGTACTTC. Its translation: CSVKSGGYEQYF.

This clonotype was seen more than once but under ten times. The genes are TRBV14 and TRBJ2-2; a possible D gene is TRBD2 (5 bases). The germline gives CDR1 SGHDN, CDR2 FVKESK. CDR3 size: 16 residues. Trimming pared 3 bases from V and 0 bases from J, leaving 11 bases between. The CDR3: CASSHSGNANTGELFF. CDR3 DNA: TGTGCCAGCAGCCATTCGGGGAACGCGAACACCGGGGAGCTGTTTTTT.

This sequence joins TRBV3-1 and TRBJ1-1; D may be TRBD1 (6 bases). V lost 7 bases and J 12 bases, leaving 21 bases between the germline ends. Germline-derived CDR1 and CDR2 are LGHDT and YNNKEL (reference sequence). The CDR3 has 13 residues. CDR3 bases: TGTGCCAGCAACCCTAGGGGGGGCCGGGGGCCTTTCTTT. This sequence encodes CASNPRGGRGPFF. Combining the CDR3 with reference TRBV3-1 and TRBJ1-1 gives the whole variable domain DTAVSQTPKYLVTQMGNDKSIKCEQNLGHDTMYWYKQDSKKFLKIMFSYNNKELIINETVPNRFSPKSPDKAHLNLHINSLELGDSAVYFCASNPRGGRGPFFGQGTRLTVV.

This clonotype was seen a handful of times. The V call is TRBV25-1, the J call TRBJ2-5, with TRBD2 matching over 7 bases. V lost 1 base to trimming and J lost 4 bases; unmatched junction nucleotides: 12. Germline lookup yields CDR1 MGHDK and CDR2 SYGVNS. The CDR3 spans 17 residues. CDR3 coding DNA: TGTGCCAGCAGTGAATGGGGAGGGCCTAACCGGGGAGAGACCCAGTACTTC. Translated: CASSEWGGPNRGETQYF.